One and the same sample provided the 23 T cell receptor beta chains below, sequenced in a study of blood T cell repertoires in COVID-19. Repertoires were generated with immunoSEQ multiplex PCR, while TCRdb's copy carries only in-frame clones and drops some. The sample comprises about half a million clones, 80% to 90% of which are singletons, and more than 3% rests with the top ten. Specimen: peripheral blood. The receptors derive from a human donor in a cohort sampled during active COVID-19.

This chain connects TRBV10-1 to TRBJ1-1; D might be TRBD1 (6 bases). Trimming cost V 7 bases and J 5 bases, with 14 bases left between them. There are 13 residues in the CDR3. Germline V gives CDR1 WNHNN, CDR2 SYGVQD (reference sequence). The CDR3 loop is CASKFAGATEAFF. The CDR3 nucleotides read TGCGCCAGCAAATTTGCAGGGGCAACTGAAGCTTTCTTT.

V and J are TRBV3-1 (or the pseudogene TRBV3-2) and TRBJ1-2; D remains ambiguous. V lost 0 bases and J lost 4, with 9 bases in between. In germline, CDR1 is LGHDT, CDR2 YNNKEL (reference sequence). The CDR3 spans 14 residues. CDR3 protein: CASSQDRSLYGYTF. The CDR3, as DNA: TGTGCCAGCAGCCAAGATAGGAGTCTCTATGGCTACACCTTC.

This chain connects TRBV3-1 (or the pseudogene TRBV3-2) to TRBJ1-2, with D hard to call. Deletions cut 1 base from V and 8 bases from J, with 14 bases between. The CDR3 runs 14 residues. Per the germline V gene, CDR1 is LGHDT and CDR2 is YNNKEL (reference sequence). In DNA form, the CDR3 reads TGTGCCAGCAGCCAAGCTGGGCAGCCGGTAGGCTACACCTTC. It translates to CASSQAGQPVGYTF.

For the CDR3, the DNA is TGTGCCAGCAGCTTGGGTCCACAGGGGGCCGGATACAATGAGCAGTTCTTC. Amino acids: CASSLGPQGAGYNEQFF. The rearrangement uses TRBV5-4 and TRBJ2-1, with TRBD1 matching 9 bases. The V gene end was trimmed by 0 bases and the J gene end by 4 bases; junction bases not matched to a gene: 8. Germline loops: CDR1 SGHNT, CDR2 YYREEE (reference sequence). This CDR3 spans 17 amino acids.

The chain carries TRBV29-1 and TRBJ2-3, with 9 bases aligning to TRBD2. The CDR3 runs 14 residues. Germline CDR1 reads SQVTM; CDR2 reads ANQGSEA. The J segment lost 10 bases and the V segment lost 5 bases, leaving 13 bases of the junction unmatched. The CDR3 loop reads CSVKAAGGFGSQYF. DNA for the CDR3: TGCAGCGTTAAAGCAGCGGGAGGATTTGGGTCGCAGTATTTT.

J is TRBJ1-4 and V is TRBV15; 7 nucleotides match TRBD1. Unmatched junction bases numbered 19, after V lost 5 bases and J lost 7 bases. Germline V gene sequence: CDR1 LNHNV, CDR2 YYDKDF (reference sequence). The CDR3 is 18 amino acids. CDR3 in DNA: TGTGCCACCAGCCCTGGGGGACAGACCCTAAGCGGGAGTGAAAAACTGTTTTTT. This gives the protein CATSPGGQTLSGSEKLFF.

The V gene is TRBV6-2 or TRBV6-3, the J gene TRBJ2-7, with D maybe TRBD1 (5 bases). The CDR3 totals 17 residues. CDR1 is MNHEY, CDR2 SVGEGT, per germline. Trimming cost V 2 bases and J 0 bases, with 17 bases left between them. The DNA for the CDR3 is TGTGCCAGCAGTTACCCGGATGGCTTACAGGACTCCTACGAGCAGTACTTC. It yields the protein CASSYPDGLQDSYEQYF.

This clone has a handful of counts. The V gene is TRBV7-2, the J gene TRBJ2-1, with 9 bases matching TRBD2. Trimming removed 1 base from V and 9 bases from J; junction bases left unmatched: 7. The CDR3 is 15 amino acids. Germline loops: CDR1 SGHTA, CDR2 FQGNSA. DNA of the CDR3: TGTGCCAGCAGCTTAGGTATAGCGGGAGTAGGTGAGCAGTTCTTC. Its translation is CASSLGIAGVGEQFF.

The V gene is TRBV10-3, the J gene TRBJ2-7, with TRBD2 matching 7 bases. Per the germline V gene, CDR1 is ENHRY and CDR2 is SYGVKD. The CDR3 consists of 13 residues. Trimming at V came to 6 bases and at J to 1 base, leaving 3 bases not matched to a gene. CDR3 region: CAISGGGSYEQYF. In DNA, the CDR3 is TGTGCCATCAGCGGCGGGGGATCCTACGAGCAGTACTTC.

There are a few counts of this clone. CDR3 in DNA: TGCGCCAGCAGTGCCTATAACTCAGGGGAAGGCTACACCTTC. This translates into CASSAYNSGEGYTF. The chain combines TRBV5-1 with TRBJ1-2; weak D call: TRBD1 (6 bases). V was cut by 5 bases and J by 8 bases, with 19 bases left in between. Germline V gives CDR1 SGHRS, CDR2 YFSETQ. The CDR3 is 14 residues long.

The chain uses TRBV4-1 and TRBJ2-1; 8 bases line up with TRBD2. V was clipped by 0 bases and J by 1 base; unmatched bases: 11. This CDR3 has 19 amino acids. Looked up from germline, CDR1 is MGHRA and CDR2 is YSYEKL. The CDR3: CASSQDDPRREASYNEQFF. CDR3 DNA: TGCGCCAGCAGCCAAGATGACCCTAGGCGGGAGGCGTCCTACAATGAGCAGTTCTTC.

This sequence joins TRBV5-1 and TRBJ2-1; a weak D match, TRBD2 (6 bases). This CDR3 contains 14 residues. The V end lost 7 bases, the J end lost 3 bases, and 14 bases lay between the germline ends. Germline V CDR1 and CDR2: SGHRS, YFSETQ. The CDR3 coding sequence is TGCGCCAGCGCCAGCGGGCCCCACTACAATGAGCAGTTCTTC. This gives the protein CASASGPHYNEQFF.

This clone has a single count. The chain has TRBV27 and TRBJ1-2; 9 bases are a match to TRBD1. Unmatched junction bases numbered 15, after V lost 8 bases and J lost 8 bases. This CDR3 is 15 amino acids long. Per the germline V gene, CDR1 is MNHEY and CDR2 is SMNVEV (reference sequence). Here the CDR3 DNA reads TGTGCCAGCCGTAATTTGGACAGGGGAATTGACGGCTACACCTTC. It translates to CASRNLDRGIDGYTF.

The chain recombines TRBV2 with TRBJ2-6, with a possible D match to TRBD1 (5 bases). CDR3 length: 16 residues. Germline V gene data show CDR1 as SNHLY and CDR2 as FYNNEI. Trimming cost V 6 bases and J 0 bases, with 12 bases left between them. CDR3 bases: TGTGCCAGCAGCAGGGAATGGGCCTCTGGGGCCAACGTCCTGACTTTC. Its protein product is CASSREWASGANVLTF.

CDR3 protein: CASSPGQGKETQYF. The CDR3 region has the DNA TGCGCCAGCAGCCCCGGACAGGGAAAAGAGACCCAGTACTTC. The rearrangement joins TRBV5-1 to TRBJ2-5; TRBD1 agrees at 8 bases. This CDR3 comprises 14 residues. The germline CDR1 and CDR2 sequences are SGHRS and YFSETQ. Losses at the gene ends were 4 bases for V and 3 bases for J; bases not matched to a gene: 5.

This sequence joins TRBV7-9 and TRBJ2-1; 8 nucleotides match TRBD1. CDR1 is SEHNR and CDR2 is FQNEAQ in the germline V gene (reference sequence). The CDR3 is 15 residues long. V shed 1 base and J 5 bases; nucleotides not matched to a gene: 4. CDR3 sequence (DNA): TGTGCCAGCAGCTTAGGGACAGGGTTTAACAATGAGCAGTTCTTC. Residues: CASSLGTGFNNEQFF.

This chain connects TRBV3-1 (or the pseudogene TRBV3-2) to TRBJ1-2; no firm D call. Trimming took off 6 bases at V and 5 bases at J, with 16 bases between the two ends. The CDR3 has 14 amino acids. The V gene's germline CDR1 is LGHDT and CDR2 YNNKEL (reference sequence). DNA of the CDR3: TGTGCCAGCAGTCCTCGAGAGGGTCGGTATGGCTACACCTTC. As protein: CASSPREGRYGYTF.

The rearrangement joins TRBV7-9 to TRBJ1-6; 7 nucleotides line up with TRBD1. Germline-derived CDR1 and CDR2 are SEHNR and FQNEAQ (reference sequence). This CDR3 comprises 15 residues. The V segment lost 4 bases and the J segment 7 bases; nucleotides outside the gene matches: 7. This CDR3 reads CASSSRGMRNSPLHF. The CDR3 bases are TGTGCCAGCAGCTCCAGGGGGATGAGGAATTCACCCCTCCACTTT.

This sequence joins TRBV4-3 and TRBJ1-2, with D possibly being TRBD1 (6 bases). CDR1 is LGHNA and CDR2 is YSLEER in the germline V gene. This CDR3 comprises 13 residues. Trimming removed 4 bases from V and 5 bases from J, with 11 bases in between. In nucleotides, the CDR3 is TGCGCCAGCAGCCCGGAGCAGGGGTATGGCTACACCTTC. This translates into CASSPEQGYGYTF.

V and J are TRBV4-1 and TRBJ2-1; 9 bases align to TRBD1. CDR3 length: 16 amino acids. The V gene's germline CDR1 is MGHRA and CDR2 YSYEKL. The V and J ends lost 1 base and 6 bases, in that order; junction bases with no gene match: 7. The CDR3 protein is CASSQGTGTGSNEQFF. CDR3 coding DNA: TGCGCCAGCAGCCAAGGAACCGGGACAGGGAGCAATGAGCAGTTCTTC.

As DNA, the CDR3 is TGCGCCAGCAGCTTGGGTAGCGGGAGGCGCACAGATACGCAGTATTTT. Its protein is CASSLGSGRRTDTQYF. V and J are TRBV5-1 and TRBJ2-3; 10 bases fit TRBD2. CDR1 SGHRS and CDR2 YFSETQ come from the germline V gene. The CDR3 extends over 16 amino acids. Trimming at V came to 0 bases and at J to 1 base, leaving 2 bases not matched to a gene.

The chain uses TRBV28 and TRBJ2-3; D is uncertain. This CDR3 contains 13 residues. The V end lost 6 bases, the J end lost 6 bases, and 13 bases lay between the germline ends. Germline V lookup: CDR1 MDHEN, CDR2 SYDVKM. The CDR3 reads CASRLFSGDTQYF. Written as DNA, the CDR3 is TGTGCCAGCAGACTCTTCTCAGGCGATACGCAGTATTTT.

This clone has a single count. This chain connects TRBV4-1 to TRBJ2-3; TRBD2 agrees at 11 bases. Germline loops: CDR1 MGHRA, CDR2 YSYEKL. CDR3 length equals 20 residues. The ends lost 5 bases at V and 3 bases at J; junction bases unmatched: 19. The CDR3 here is CASSAGAGLAVGMLTDTQYF. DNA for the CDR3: TGCGCCAGCAGCGCGGGGGCGGGACTAGCGGTTGGAATGTTAACAGATACGCAGTATTTT.